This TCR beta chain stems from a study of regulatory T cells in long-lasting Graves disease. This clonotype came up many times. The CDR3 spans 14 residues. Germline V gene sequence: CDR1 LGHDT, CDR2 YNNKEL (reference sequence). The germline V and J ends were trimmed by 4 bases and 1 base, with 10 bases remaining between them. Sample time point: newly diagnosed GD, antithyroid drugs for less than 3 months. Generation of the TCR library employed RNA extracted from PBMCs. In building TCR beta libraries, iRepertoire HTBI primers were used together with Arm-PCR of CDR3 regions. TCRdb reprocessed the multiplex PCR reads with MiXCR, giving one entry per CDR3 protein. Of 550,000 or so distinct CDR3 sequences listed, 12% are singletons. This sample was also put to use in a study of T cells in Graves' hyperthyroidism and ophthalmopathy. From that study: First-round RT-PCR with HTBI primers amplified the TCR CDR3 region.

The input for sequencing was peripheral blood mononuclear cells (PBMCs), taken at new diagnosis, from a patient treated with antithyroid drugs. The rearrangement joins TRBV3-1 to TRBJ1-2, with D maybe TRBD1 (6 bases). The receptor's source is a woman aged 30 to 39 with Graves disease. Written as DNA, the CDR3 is TGTGCCAGCAGCCGGACAGATTTTAACTATGGCTACACCTTC. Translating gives CASSRTDFNYGYTF.